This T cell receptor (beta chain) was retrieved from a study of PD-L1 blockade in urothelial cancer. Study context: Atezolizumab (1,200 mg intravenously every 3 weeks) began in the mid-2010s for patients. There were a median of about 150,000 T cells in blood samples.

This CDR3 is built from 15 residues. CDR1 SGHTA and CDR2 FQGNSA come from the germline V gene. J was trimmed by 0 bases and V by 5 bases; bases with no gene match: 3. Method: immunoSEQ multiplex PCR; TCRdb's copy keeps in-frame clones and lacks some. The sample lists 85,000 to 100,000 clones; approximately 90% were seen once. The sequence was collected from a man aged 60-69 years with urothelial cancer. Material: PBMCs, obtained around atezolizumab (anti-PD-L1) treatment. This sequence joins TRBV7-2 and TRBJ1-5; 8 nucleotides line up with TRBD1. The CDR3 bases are TGTGCCAGCAGCGGACAGGGAAATAGCAATCAGCCCCAGCATTTT. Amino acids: CASSGQGNSNQPQHF.